This T cell receptor beta chain was sequenced for a study of T cell repertoires in cytomegalovirus infection. This clonotype has a handful of counts. Antigen unknown. With 5 bases removed from V and 3 bases from J, the gap between germline ends came to 4 bases. This CDR3 has 12 amino acids. Each CDR3 protein gets one entry after TCRdb re-called the reads with MiXCR. Of more than 45,000 distinct CDR3 sequences listed, 33% are singletons. The rearrangement links TRBV12-3 or TRBV12-4 to TRBJ2-2; unclear D gene. The specimen was PBMCs, sequenced either directly or after in vitro stimulation (not recorded which). The sequence was collected from a human donor in good health (CMV status not recorded). Some clones in this sample may be carry-over from other donors' samples. CDR3 region: CASSPDTGELFF. As DNA, the CDR3 is TGTGCCAGCAGTCCAGACACCGGGGAGCTGTTTTTT.